This TCR beta chain stems from a study of shared clonotypes between healthy human individuals (TCRdb year 2020). Background for the entire study: The cohort comprised a couple of women and a few men aged 18 to 49 years. Blood TCR repertoires of several healthy adults were deeply sequenced to estimate repertoire size and the extent of clonotype sharing between individuals. Between about 0.8 and 9 billion PBMCs per donor were obtained by leukapheresis. To increase sequencing depth and limit assay-specific biases, TCR repertoire library preparation and sequencing were carried out by different laboratories using diverse techniques. Per donor, three plates each were used for CD4 naive and CD4 memory, two for CD8 naive, and one for CD8 memory.

The research as a whole found: The small number of donors limited the genetic and exposure-history diversity represented. Based on pairwise subsampling, the degree of clonotype sharing among donors was expected to be affected by sequencing depth. Estimated clonotype richness was generally larger for naive than for memory subsets. Rarefaction of sorted-subset datasets indicated incomplete sequencing despite the large sequencing depth. Sharing across a few donors was observed for about 5% of naive CD4, over 3% of naive CD8, about 2.5% of memory CD4, and about 0.4% of memory CD8 clonotypes. Sampling was limited to blood, and TCR repertoires in tissue likely differ from TCR repertoires in blood. Clonotypes shared by all four sorted-subset donors showed higher generation probabilities than non-shared clonotypes.

CD8 naive samples consisted of CD45RO-negative cells that were positively selected for CCR7, yielding a CD45RA+CCR7+ population without TemRA cells. Donors were healthy HIV-negative adults with no recently reported acute infections or vaccinations. All donors were Caucasian adults living in Nashville, Tennessee, USA. Blood was obtained by leukapheresis, after which PBMCs were separated by Ficoll-Histopaque density gradient centrifugation and cryopreserved in liquid nitrogen vapor phase. Purity and quantity of every magnetically sorted T cell population were checked by analytical flow cytometry. Each sorted fraction had its genomic DNA isolated and then quantified by UV absorbance on a Nanodrop 2000c. Using the deep immunoSEQ assay, TCR CDR3 regions were amplified from genomic DNA by multiplex PCR. Genomic DNA extracted from each cell subset was distributed evenly over all wells of several immunoSEQ 96-well plates, and each plate served as one replicate. For sorted subsets, 150 to 250 ng of genomic DNA, equivalent to 25,000 to 35,000 T cell genomes, went into each replicate PCR. The purified libraries were quantified using a Qubit 3.0 fluorometer, sized with a Bioanalyzer 2100, and then quantified again using the KAPA Library Quantification kit. Every immunoSEQ 96-well plate was sequenced on a separate single-read 150-cycle Illumina NextSeq 550 flow cell. In the source study's methods: Because the immunoSEQ output held only junctional sequences and lacked quality scores, the filtering could not match the filtering applied to full-length reads. Sequences were annotated with PyIR, a Python wrapper for IgBLAST v1.9, and V/J genes and CDR3 were assigned using IMGT germline references. Reads were filtered out if the reads had weak V/J assignments (E-value above 1e-6), no CDR3, stop codons, out-of-frame junctions, or ambiguous translated residues. V3J clonotypes were defined as sequences sharing the same inferred V gene, J gene, and CDR3 amino acid sequence. To compute the percentage overlap between repertoires, the number of shared unique clonotypes was divided by the size of the smaller repertoire. RTK rarefaction, the Chao1 estimator, and Recon v2.1 estimates of unobserved clonotypes were used to assess repertoire richness. Generation probabilities for all TCRbeta clonotypes obtained by the gDNA method from a handful of donors were computed using OLGA. Here the immuneACCESS table is served through TCRdb, limited to in-frame sequences with V and J called. Missing clones are a known gap in these copies; in checked studies unresolved V genes cover under half, and the rest lacks a known reason. V and J calls and clone size come straight from that table; D and trimming were deduced from the DNA. The sample table records about 2 million clones; less than 95% of these occur just once. More than 0.9% of the sample rests with the top ten.

Concerning this clone itself: It lacks a known antigen. The sample holds no much larger clone one base away, and base qualities are not on file.

The CDR3 starts with the cysteine, ends with the phenylalanine, and has 12 residues. Only the CDR3 DNA is retained, 36 bases long and in frame from the first base. In the germline V gene (reference sequence), CDR1 corresponds to PRHDT and CDR2 to FYEKMQ. The junction shows trimming of 9 bases on V and 3 bases on J, plus 12 bases between the germline ends. The receptor was isolated from a young man in good health. The receptor chain draws on TRBV13 and TRBJ2-7; the D assignment is uncertain and may be TRBD1 or TRBD2, with 5 bases supporting each. The sequencing sample was made of naive CD8+ T cells sorted from blood. In light of the paper, this sample's cell subset or site label describes: CD45RA+CCR7+. The CDR3 region has the sequence CASGLGVYEQYF. In nucleotides, the sequence is TGTGCCAGTGGATTGGGGGTCTACGAGCAGTACTTC.